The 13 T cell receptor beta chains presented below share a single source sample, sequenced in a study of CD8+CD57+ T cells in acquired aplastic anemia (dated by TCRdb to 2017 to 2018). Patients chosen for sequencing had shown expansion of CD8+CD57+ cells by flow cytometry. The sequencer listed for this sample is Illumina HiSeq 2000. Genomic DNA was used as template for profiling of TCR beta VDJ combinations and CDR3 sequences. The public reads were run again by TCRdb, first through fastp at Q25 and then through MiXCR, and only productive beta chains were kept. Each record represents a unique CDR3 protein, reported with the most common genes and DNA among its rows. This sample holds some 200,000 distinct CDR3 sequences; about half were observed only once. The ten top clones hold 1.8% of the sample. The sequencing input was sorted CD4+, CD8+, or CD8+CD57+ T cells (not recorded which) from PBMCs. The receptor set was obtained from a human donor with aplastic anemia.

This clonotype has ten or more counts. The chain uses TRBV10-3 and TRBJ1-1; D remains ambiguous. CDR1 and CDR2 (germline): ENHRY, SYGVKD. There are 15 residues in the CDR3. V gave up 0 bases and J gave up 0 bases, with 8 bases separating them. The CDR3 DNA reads TGTGCCATCAGTGAGTCGAAGGGATTGAACACTGAAGCTTTCTTT. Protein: CAISESKGLNTEAFF.

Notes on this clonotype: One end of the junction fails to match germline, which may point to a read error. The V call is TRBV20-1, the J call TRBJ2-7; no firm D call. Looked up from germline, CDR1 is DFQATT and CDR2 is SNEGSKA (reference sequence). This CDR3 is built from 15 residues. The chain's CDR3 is CSARDLRLPSHEQYF. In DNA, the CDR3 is TGCAGTGCTAGAGATTTACGGTTACCCTCCCACGAGCAGTACTTC.

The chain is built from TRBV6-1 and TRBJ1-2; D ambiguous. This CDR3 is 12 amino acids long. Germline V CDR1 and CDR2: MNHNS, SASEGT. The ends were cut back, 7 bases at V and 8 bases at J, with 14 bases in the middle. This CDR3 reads CASTGSRVGYTF. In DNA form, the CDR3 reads TGTGCCAGCACCGGGAGTCGGGTCGGCTACACCTTC.

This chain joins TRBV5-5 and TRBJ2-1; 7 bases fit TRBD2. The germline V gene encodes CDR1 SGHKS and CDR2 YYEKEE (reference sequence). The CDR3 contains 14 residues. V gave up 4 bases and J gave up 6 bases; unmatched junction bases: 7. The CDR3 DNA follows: TGTGCCAGCAGCACGCACACTAGCGCCAATGAGCAGTTCTTC. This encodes CASSTHTSANEQFF.

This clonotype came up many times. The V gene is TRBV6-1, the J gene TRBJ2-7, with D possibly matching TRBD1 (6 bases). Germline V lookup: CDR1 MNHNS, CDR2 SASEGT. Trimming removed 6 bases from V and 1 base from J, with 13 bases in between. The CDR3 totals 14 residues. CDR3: CASRPYRVSYEQYF. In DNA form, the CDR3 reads TGTGCCAGCAGGCCCTACAGGGTATCCTACGAGCAGTACTTC.

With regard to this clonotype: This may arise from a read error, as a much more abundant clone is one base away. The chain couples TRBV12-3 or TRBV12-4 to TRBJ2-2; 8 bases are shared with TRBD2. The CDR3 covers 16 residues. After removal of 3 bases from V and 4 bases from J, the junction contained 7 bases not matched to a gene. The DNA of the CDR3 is TGTGCCAGCAGTTTCCGGCGGGGGGTGAGCACCGGGGAGCTGTTTTTT. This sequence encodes CASSFRRGVSTGELFF.

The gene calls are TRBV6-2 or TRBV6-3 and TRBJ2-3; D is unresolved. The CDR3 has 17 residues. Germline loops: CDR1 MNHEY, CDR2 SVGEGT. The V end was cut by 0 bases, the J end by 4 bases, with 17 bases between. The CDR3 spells CASSYSLSYSSPDTQYF. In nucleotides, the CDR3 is TGTGCCAGCAGTTACTCGCTATCCTATTCCTCCCCAGATACGCAGTATTTT.

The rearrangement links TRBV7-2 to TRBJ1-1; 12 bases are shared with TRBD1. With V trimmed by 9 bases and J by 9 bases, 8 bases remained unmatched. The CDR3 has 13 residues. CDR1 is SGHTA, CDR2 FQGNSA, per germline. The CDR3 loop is CASSSRDRGQAFF. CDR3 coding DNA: TGTGCCAGTAGTAGCCGGGACAGGGGGCAAGCTTTCTTT.

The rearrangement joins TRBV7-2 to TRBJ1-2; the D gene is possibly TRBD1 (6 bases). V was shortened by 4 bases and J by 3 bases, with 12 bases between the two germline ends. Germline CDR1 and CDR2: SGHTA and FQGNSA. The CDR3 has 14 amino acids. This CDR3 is CASSSNRVDYGYTF. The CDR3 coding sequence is TGTGCCAGCAGCTCAAACAGGGTTGACTATGGCTACACCTTC.

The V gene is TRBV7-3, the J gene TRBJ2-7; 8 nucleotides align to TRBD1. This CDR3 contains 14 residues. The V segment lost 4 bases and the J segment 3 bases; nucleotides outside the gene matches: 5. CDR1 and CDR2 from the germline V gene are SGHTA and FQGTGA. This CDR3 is CASSSGQGFYEQYF. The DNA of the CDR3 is TGTGCCAGCAGCTCAGGACAGGGTTTCTACGAGCAGTACTTC.

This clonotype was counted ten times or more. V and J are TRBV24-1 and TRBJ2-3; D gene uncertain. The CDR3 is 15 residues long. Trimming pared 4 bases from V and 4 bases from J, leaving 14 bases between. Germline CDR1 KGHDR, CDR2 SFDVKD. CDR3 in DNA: TGTGCCACCAGTGACCCTACAAAAAGGGCAGATACGCAGTATTTT. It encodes CATSDPTKRADTQYF.

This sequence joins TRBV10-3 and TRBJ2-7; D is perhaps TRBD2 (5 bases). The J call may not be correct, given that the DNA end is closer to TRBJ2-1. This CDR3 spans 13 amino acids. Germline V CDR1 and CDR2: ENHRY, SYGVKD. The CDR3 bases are TGTGCCATCAGTCGGCAGGAGGACAATGAGCAGTTCTTC. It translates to CAISRQEDNEQFF.

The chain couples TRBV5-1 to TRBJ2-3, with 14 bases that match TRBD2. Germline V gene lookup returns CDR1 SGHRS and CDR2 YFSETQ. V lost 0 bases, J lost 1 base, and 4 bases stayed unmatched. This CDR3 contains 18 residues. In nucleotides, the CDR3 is TGCGCCAGCAGCTTGGGACTAGCGGGGGGGCTGGGCACAGATACGCAGTATTTT. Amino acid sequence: CASSLGLAGGLGTDTQYF.